The clone carrying this TCR beta chain was seen a few times. Its antigen is currently unknown. A second 7 to 11 cycle PCR used barcoded and J-beta primers. Each cDNA molecule was tagged by a template-switch adaptor that had 12 random nucleotides. From each sample, at least 2.5 million paired-end reads containing CDR3 were obtained. Each CDR3 protein is one row after TCRdb ran MiXCR on the 5' RACE reads. This table holds about 1,600,000 distinct CDR3 sequences, around two fifths found once. Trimming left V 3 bases short and J 2 bases short, with 14 bases between. This CDR3 spans 17 amino acids. Germline V gives CDR1 SGHAT, CDR2 FQNNGV. These data are taken from a study of blood T cells in healthy people across ages. Study-level information: Template-switching capture recovered about one barcoded beta molecule per two T cells. Overall study findings and caveats: Unsorted PBMC material precluded a definitive naive versus antigen-experienced comparison.

The chain joins TRBV11-2 to TRBJ2-6, with D perhaps TRBD2 (5 bases). The TCR sequence derives from a woman between 18 and 29 years old in good health. Material for sequencing was blood. This chain's CDR3 is CASSFPPAVAGANVLTF. The CDR3 DNA sequence: TGTGCCAGCAGCTTCCCACCAGCGGTAGCTGGGGCCAACGTCCTGACTTTC.